This is a list of T cell receptor beta chains from one sample in a study of spatial heterogeneity in lung cancer. Via MiXCR, TCRdb re-called the 5' RACE reads, giving one row per CDR3 protein. The sample consists of a few thousand distinct CDR3 sequences, 20% to 30% of them appearing once. This sample comprised PBMCs, obtained at follow-up. The receptors shown here come from a male donor with early-stage non-small cell lung cancer. Each CDR3 is given with its conserved first and last residue. Fields, in order: D gene, J gene, clone size, V gene, CDR3 length, CDR3 DNA, CDR3 protein. D genes are given only for firm matches. Expanded clones are given a class, and other clones once, few, many or no size at all.

>.|TRBJ2-1|.|TRBV6-5|13
TGTGCCAGCAGGAGGGGCTTTCTCGATGAGCAGTTCTTC
CASRRGFLDEQFF
>TRBD1|TRBJ2-7|.|TRBV20-1|14
TGCAGTGCTAGTAAGCCAGGGGGCCGGAACGAGCAGTACTTC
CSASKPGGRNEQYF
>.|TRBJ2-3|medium-sized|TRBV3-1|14
TGTGCCAGCAGCCAATCGAAACGATGGGATACGCAGTATTTT
CASSQSKRWDTQYF
>.|TRBJ2-5|medium-sized|TRBV28|12
TGTGCCAGCAGTTTACTAGAAGAGACCCAGTACTTC
CASSLLEETQYF
>.|TRBJ1-4|.|TRBV7-8|17
TGTGCCAGCAGCCCAGCATATGATCGGGCCAGTAAAGAAAAACTGTTTTTT
CASSPAYDRASKEKLFF
>.|TRBJ2-2|.|TRBV20-1|12
TGCAGCGGACGAGAGAACACCGGGGAGCTGTTTTTT
CSGRENTGELFF
>TRBD2|TRBJ2-7|.|TRBV12-3/TRBV12-4|14
TGTGCCAGCAGTCCCAGACTAGCTGGGGAGGGGCAGTACTTC
CASSPRLAGEGQYF
>.|TRBJ1-5|.|TRBV12-3/TRBV12-4|13
TGTGCCAGTGCGCCCAATAGCAATCAGCCCCAGCATTTT
CASAPNSNQPQHF
>.|TRBJ2-3|once|TRBV5-4|15
TGTGCCAGCAGCTTGGCCGTTACTAGCACAGATACGCAGTATTTT
CASSLAVTSTDTQYF
>.|TRBJ2-3|.|TRBV29-1|13
TGCAGCGTTGCGCCGGCTAGCACAGATACGCAGTATTTT
CSVAPASTDTQYF
>TRBD1|TRBJ2-7|.|TRBV7-2|15
TGTGCCAGCAGCCCCGGGACAGGGGGTCTATACGAGCAGTACTTC
CASSPGTGGLYEQYF
>TRBD2|TRBJ2-2|medium-sized|TRBV10-2|15
TGCGCCAGCAGTGAGGGGGGACTAGCCAACGGGGAGCTGTTTTTT
CASSEGGLANGELFF
>.|TRBJ2-3|few|TRBV6-2/TRBV6-3|14
TGTGCCAGCAGTTGGGGGCGCAGCACAGATACGCAGTATTTT
CASSWGRSTDTQYF
>TRBD1|TRBJ2-7|large|TRBV20-1|14
TGCAGTGCTCCAAGTCAGGGGGACTCCTACGAGCAGTACTTC
CSAPSQGDSYEQYF
>TRBD1|TRBJ2-3|.|TRBV5-1|14
TGCGCCAGCACACTGGGACAGGACACAGATACGCAGTATTTT
CASTLGQDTDTQYF
>TRBD1|TRBJ2-3|few|TRBV28|15
TGTGCCAGCAGTACGCCGGGACAGGGCTCAGATACGCAGTATTTT
CASSTPGQGSDTQYF
>TRBD2|TRBJ2-1|medium-sized|TRBV11-1|15
TGTGCCAGCAGCCATGGGACTAGCGGAAACAATGAGCAGTTCTTC
CASSHGTSGNNEQFF
>.|TRBJ2-5|few|TRBV24-1|14
TGTGCCACCAGTGATGCCGCTGTGAAGGAGACCCAGTACTTC
CATSDAAVKETQYF
>.|TRBJ1-1|few|TRBV12-3/TRBV12-4|12
TGTGCCAGCAGTTTATTTGCGGCTGAAGCTTTCTTT
CASSLFAAEAFF
>.|TRBJ1-4|.|TRBV4-2|15
TGTGCCAGCAGCCAAGATGAGGGGATCGGGGAAAAACTGTTTTTT
CASSQDEGIGEKLFF
>.|TRBJ2-1|medium-sized|TRBV2|15
TGTGCCAGCCGCCGGGGTACCGGGGGGCCTAATGAGCAGTTCTTC
CASRRGTGGPNEQFF
>.|TRBJ2-1|medium-sized|TRBV19|13
TGTGCCAGTAGTATAGTTGCTTGGGACGAGCAGTTCTTC
CASSIVAWDEQFF
>.|TRBJ1-2|many|TRBV28|14
TGTGCCAGCAGGGCAAGTCTAGCTAACTATGGCTACACCTTC
CASRASLANYGYTF
>TRBD1|TRBJ2-3|few|TRBV5-5|15
TGTGCCAGCAGCTTGACAGGGGGCCGCACAGATACGCAGTATTTT
CASSLTGGRTDTQYF
>TRBD1|TRBJ2-1|few|TRBV20-1|15
TGCAGTGCAAAACCGGGACAGGGGTTGGGCAATGAGCAGTTCTTC
CSAKPGQGLGNEQFF
>.|TRBJ2-2|.|TRBV3-1|14
TGTGCCAGCACTACGACACCGAACACCGGGGAGCTGTTTTTT
CASTTTPNTGELFF
>.|TRBJ1-1|.|TRBV2|15
TGTGCCAGCAGTGAAGCGTCCGCCGGCGGCACTGAAGCTTTCTTT
CASSEASAGGTEAFF
>.|TRBJ1-2|medium-sized|TRBV12-5|14
TGTGCTAGTGGTTCCTTTATACCCTCCTATGGCTACACCTTC
CASGSFIPSYGYTF
>TRBD2|TRBJ2-5|few|TRBV7-3|15
TGTGCCAGCAGCTTAATCGGCGGGAGGGGAGAGACCCAGTACTTC
CASSLIGGRGETQYF
>.|TRBJ2-1|.|TRBV7-9|15
TGTGCCAGCAGCTTAGGGGCAGGGATTTACAATGAGCAGTTCTTC
CASSLGAGIYNEQFF
>.|TRBJ2-4|medium-sized|TRBV23-1|14
TGCGCCAGTACATTAGGTCGAGCCAAAAACATTCAGTACTTC
CASTLGRAKNIQYF
>.|TRBJ1-2|.|TRBV28|14
TGTGCCAGCAGTTATCAAAGTCGGGACTATGGCTACACCTTC
CASSYQSRDYGYTF
>.|TRBJ2-3|few|TRBV6-1|14
TGTGCCAGCCTCCCCGAGCGGAGCACAGATACGCAGTATTTT
CASLPERSTDTQYF
>.|TRBJ2-3|medium-sized|TRBV7-9|12
TGTGCCAGCAGCTTAGGCCCGAATACGCAGTATTTT
CASSLGPNTQYF
>.|TRBJ2-5|.|TRBV28|13
TGTGCCAGCACCATCCCAAACGAGGAGACCCAGTACTTC
CASTIPNEETQYF
>TRBD1|TRBJ1-5|few|TRBV7-9|14
TGTGCCAGCAGCAAGGGACAGATTAATCAGCCCCAGCATTTT
CASSKGQINQPQHF
>.|TRBJ2-1|few|TRBV25-1|15
TGTGCCAGCAGTGATCTCAGAGGGTTGGGGAATGAGCAGTTCTTC
CASSDLRGLGNEQFF
>.|TRBJ2-1|.|TRBV19|13
TGTGCCAGTACCCAGGGACCCTACAATGAGCAGTTCTTC
CASTQGPYNEQFF
>.|TRBJ2-3|medium-sized|TRBV28|13
TGTGCCAGCAGTACTTCAAGCACAGATACGCAGTATTTT
CASSTSSTDTQYF
>.|TRBJ2-7|.|TRBV6-1|15
TGTGCCAGCAGTGAAGCTATAGCAGAGGCATACGAGCAGTACTTC
CASSEAIAEAYEQYF
>.|TRBJ2-4|few|TRBV7-2|17
TGTGCCAGCAGCTTAGCGCTCGGCTCGAGGGGGATAAACATTCAGTACTTC
CASSLALGSRGINIQYF
>.|TRBJ2-7|.|TRBV20-1|12
TGCAGTGCTAGAGGCGGAGCCTACGAGCAGTACTTC
CSARGGAYEQYF
>TRBD2|TRBJ2-1|medium-sized|TRBV14|16
TGTGCCAGCAGCCAATCACCGGGACTAGGCTACAATGAGCAGTTCTTC
CASSQSPGLGYNEQFF
>.|TRBJ2-5|medium-sized|TRBV28|13
TGTGCCAGCAGATCCGGGACACTAGAGACCCAGTACTTC
CASRSGTLETQYF
>TRBD1|TRBJ2-3|.|TRBV7-9|14
TGTGCCAGCAGCTTGACAGGGGCCGCGGATACGCAGTATTTT
CASSLTGAADTQYF
>TRBD2|TRBJ2-7|.|TRBV20-1|14
TGCAGTGCTATTCTAGCGGGACCGTCCTACGAGCAGTACTTC
CSAILAGPSYEQYF
>.|TRBJ2-7|medium-sized|TRBV5-1|13
TGCGCCAGCAGGCTTACAGGAGACTACGAGCAGTACTTC
CASRLTGDYEQYF
>.|TRBJ2-2|medium-sized|TRBV18|16
TGTGCCAGCTCACCGTCCGGGGGGCAGGACACCGGGGAGCTGTTTTTT
CASSPSGGQDTGELFF
>TRBD1|TRBJ2-3|medium-sized|TRBV3-1|14
TGTGCCAGCAGCCAAGGACAGGGGAGGGATACGCAGTATTTT
CASSQGQGRDTQYF
>.|TRBJ1-1|.|TRBV5-1|14
TGCGCCAGCAGCTTGGGGCAGATGAACACTGAAGCTTTCTTT
CASSLGQMNTEAFF
>.|TRBJ1-6|medium-sized|TRBV10-3|14
TGTGCCATCAGTGAGCCCCGGGGGGCCCTAGTCCTCCACTTT
CAISEPRGALVLHF